A single sample gave rise to the 32 T cell receptor beta chains below, sequenced in a study of cytomegalovirus exposure and HLA in healthy donors. PCR was performed using 60 Vbeta and 13 Jbeta primers. Assay: immunoSEQ multiplex PCR; the TCRdb copy retains only in-frame clones and omits some. The sample has approximately 150,000 clones; about three quarters are singletons. Sequencing was done on a sample of PBMCs. These receptors originate from a man aged 25 to 40 in good health and CMV-seropositive.

The gene calls are TRBV7-3 and TRBJ2-5, with D possibly being TRBD2 (6 bases). The ends were cut back, 5 bases at V and 2 bases at J, with 9 bases in the middle. The CDR3 extends over 13 amino acids. Germline values: CDR1 SGHTA, CDR2 FQGTGA. The CDR3 DNA follows: TGTGCCAGCAGCCCTAGCGTTCAAGAGACCCAGTACTTC. It translates to CASSPSVQETQYF.

This clone was observed a few times. The V and J genes are TRBV5-1 and TRBJ1-4; 7 nucleotides line up with TRBD1. The CDR3 length is 17 residues. V gave up 4 bases and J gave up 5 bases; unmatched junction bases: 14. Germline V gene lookup returns CDR1 SGHRS and CDR2 YFSETQ. CDR3 in amino acids: CASSTTFDRVSNEKLFF. In DNA, the CDR3 is TGCGCCAGCAGCACCACCTTCGACAGGGTATCAAATGAAAAACTGTTTTTT.

This sequence joins TRBV10-3 and TRBJ2-5, with D perhaps TRBD2 (5 bases). The CDR3 spans 14 residues. Germline V gene data show CDR1 as ENHRY and CDR2 as SYGVKD. Trimming pared 0 bases from V and 3 bases from J, leaving 8 bases between. CDR3 loop: CAISESGLEETQYF. In nucleotides, the CDR3 is TGTGCCATCAGTGAGTCTGGACTGGAAGAGACCCAGTACTTC.

The chain is built from TRBV29-1 and TRBJ2-1, with a weak D call TRBD1 (5 bases). This CDR3 region has 13 residues. Germline CDR1 reads SQVTM; CDR2 reads ANQGSEA. V was shortened by 7 bases and J by 3 bases, with 13 bases between the two germline ends. CDR3 sequence reads: CSARALSYNEQFF. In DNA, the CDR3 is TGCAGCGCCAGGGCGCTTAGCTACAATGAGCAGTTCTTC.

This clone was seen more than once but under ten times. The chain carries TRBV7-6 and TRBJ2-1; TRBD1 matches 7 bases. Germline CDR1 reads SGHVS; CDR2 reads FNYEAQ. The CDR3 is made up of 15 amino acids. Trimming at V came to 3 bases and at J to 7 bases, leaving 9 bases not matched to a gene. DNA for the CDR3: TGTGCCAGCAGCTTGACAGGGCTAGTCCAAAATGAGCAGTTCTTC. Protein product: CASSLTGLVQNEQFF.

This clone was seen just once. CDR3 sequence: CATRSVSNEQFF. The CDR3 DNA sequence: TGTGCCACCAGGTCTGTGTCCAATGAGCAGTTCTTC. V gene TRBV15 combines with J gene TRBJ2-1; D gene uncertain. CDR3 length: 12 residues. Germline loops: CDR1 LNHNV, CDR2 YYDKDF (reference sequence). Trimming pared 6 bases from V and 6 bases from J, leaving 9 bases between.

This clone was observed once. The V gene is TRBV19, the J gene TRBJ2-5, with TRBD2 matching over 10 bases. The length of the CDR3 is 15 residues. From germline, CDR1 is LNHDA and CDR2 SQIVND (reference sequence). J lost 5 bases, V lost 9 bases, and 12 bases had no gene match. The CDR3 DNA reads as TGTGCCAGCAGCCAGACAGCGGGAGGGCAGGAGACCCAGTACTTC. Translating it yields CASSQTAGGQETQYF. Using reference TRBV19 and TRBJ2-5 for the parts outside the CDR3, the full variable domain is DGGITQSPKYLFRKEGQNVTLSCEQNLNHDAMYWYRQDPGQGLRLIYYSQIVNDFQKGDIAEGYSVSREKKESFPLTVTSAQKNPTAFYLCASSQTAGGQETQYFGPGTRLLVL.

The CDR3 here is CASSVASGYNEQFF. DNA for the CDR3: TGTGCCAGCAGCGTAGCTAGCGGATACAATGAGCAGTTCTTC. This sequence joins TRBV9 and TRBJ2-1, with TRBD2 matching over 7 bases. This CDR3 comprises 14 residues. The germline V gene has CDR1 SGDLS and CDR2 YYNGEE. V shed 0 bases and J 4 bases; nucleotides not matched to a gene: 1. The variable domain in full, with the rest retrieved from reference TRBV9 and TRBJ2-1, is DSGVTQTPKHLITATGQRVTLRCSPRSGDLSVYWYQQSLDQGLQFLIQYYNGEERAKGNILERFSAQQFPDLHSELNLSSLELGDSALYFCASSVASGYNEQFFGPGTRLTVL.

V usage is TRBV6-5 and J usage is TRBJ1-3; D not resolved. The CDR3 sequence is 13 residues long. Germline-derived CDR1 and CDR2 are MNHEY and SVGAGI. V was clipped by 7 bases and J by 0 bases, with 7 bases between them. CDR3 sequence (DNA): TGTGCCAGCAAGGAGAGCTCTGGAAACACCATATATTTT. This gives the protein CASKESSGNTIYF.

V gene TRBV28 combines with J gene TRBJ2-3; the match to TRBD2 covers 12 bases. The CDR3 extends over 15 amino acids. V was pared by 4 bases and J by 3 bases, with 2 bases of the junction left unmatched. CDR1 is MDHEN, CDR2 SYDVKM, per germline. The CDR3 loop reads CASSSSGRATDTQYF. The CDR3 DNA follows: TGTGCCAGCAGTTCTAGCGGGAGGGCTACAGATACGCAGTATTTT.

Only a few counts were recorded for this clone. This chain uses TRBV6-6 with TRBJ1-3, with 9 nucleotides matching TRBD1. The CDR3 contains 15 residues. CDR1 is MNHNY and CDR2 is SVGAGI in the germline V gene (reference sequence). The V and J ends lost 4 bases and 0 bases, in that order; junction bases with no gene match: 1. The CDR3 spells CASSLQGASGNTIYF. The DNA for the CDR3 is TGTGCCAGCAGTTTACAGGGGGCCTCTGGAAACACCATATATTTT.

The rearrangement joins TRBV6-5 to TRBJ1-2; 7 bases are shared with TRBD1. The CDR3 extends over 16 amino acids. Germline values: CDR1 MNHEY, CDR2 SVGAGI. Germline trimming cut 4 bases from V and 7 bases from J; bases unmatched to any gene: 15. For the CDR3, the DNA is TGTGCCAGCAGTTCCGGGACAGACCCTTCGATAGGTGGCTACACCTTC. Translated: CASSSGTDPSIGGYTF.

The chain has TRBV4-1 and TRBJ2-1, with D tentatively TRBD2 (7 bases). The CDR3 has 13 amino acids. Per germline, CDR1 MGHRA and CDR2 YSYEKL. Between the trimmed V and J ends, which lost 6 bases and 7 bases, there was a span of 13 bases. DNA for the CDR3: TGCGCCAGCAGGCGAAGGGGGGGAAATGAGCAGTTCTTC. Amino acids: CASRRRGGNEQFF.

The chain carries TRBV11-3 and TRBJ2-5; the match to TRBD2 covers 8 bases. The CDR3 is 14 amino acids. The ends lost 3 bases at V and 3 bases at J; junction bases unmatched: 3. Germline values: CDR1 SGHNT, CDR2 YENEEA. CDR3 DNA sequence: TGTGCCAGCAGCTTCGGGCGGGAGGAAGAGACCCAGTACTTC. This encodes CASSFGREEETQYF. The variable domain in full, completed from reference TRBV11-3 and TRBJ2-5, reads EAGVVQSPRYKIIEKKQPVAFWCNPISGHNTLYWYLQNLGQGPELLIRYENEEAVDDSQLPKDRFSAERLKGVDSTLKIQPAELGDSAVYLCASSFGREEETQYFGPGTRLLVL.

This chain joins TRBV9 and TRBJ2-7, with 9 bases identical to TRBD2. CDR3 length: 20 amino acids. V was pared by 0 bases and J by 6 bases, with 22 bases of the junction left unmatched. Germline-derived CDR1 and CDR2 are SGDLS and YYNGEE. CDR3 amino acids: CASSVAESSTLLAGSSEQYF. DNA of the CDR3: TGTGCCAGCAGCGTAGCAGAGAGCTCGACCCTCCTAGCGGGGTCAAGCGAGCAGTACTTC.

Here the CDR3 reads CASSMGTGLAEAFF. CDR3 coding DNA: TGTGCCAGCAGCATGGGGACAGGGTTAGCTGAAGCTTTCTTT. V is TRBV9 and J is TRBJ1-1; TRBD1 agrees at 9 bases. J was trimmed by 6 bases and V by 4 bases; bases with no gene match: 7. This CDR3 has 14 amino acids. CDR1 SGDLS and CDR2 YYNGEE come from the germline V gene. The full variable domain, completed using reference TRBV9 and TRBJ1-1, is DSGVTQTPKHLITATGQRVTLRCSPRSGDLSVYWYQQSLDQGLQFLIQYYNGEERAKGNILERFSAQQFPDLHSELNLSSLELGDSALYFCASSMGTGLAEAFFGQGTRLTVV.

About this clone: This specimen includes other DNA sequences encoding the same CDR3. This rearrangement joins TRBV28 to TRBJ2-5; D may be TRBD2 (5 bases). From germline, CDR1 is MDHEN and CDR2 SYDVKM. Trimming took off 4 bases at V and 5 bases at J, with 14 bases between the two ends. This CDR3 spans 14 amino acids. The CDR3, as DNA: TGTGCCAGCAGTTGGAGGTCGATGGAGGAGACCCAGTACTTC. Translation: CASSWRSMEETQYF.

The rearrangement links TRBV7-9 to TRBJ1-1, with TRBD1 identical over 12 bases. The CDR3 runs to 16 residues. The junction had 10 bases not matched to a gene; V was cut back by 6 bases and J by 5 bases. Germline V lookup: CDR1 SEHNR, CDR2 FQNEAQ (reference sequence). The CDR3 coding sequence is TGTGCCAGCAGTTCCTCTGGGACAGGGGGCGGAACTGAAGCTTTCTTT. Its protein is CASSSSGTGGGTEAFF.

This sequence joins TRBV7-8 and TRBJ2-2, with 10 nucleotides matching TRBD2. The CDR3 totals 21 residues. CDR1 and CDR2 from the germline V gene are SGHVS and FQNEAQ. Germline trimming cut 0 bases from V and 2 bases from J; bases unmatched to any gene: 15. The CDR3 DNA reads as TGTGCCAGCAGCTTAGCGCCAGGTGGATTCCGGACTAGCGGCAACACCGGGGAGCTGTTTTTT. The encoded protein is CASSLAPGGFRTSGNTGELFF.

The CDR3 DNA reads TGTGCCAGCAGTTACTCGGGAGGGGGAAACAATCAGCCCCAGCATTTT. It translates to CASSYSGGGNNQPQHF. The J gene is TRBJ1-5, the V gene TRBV6-5, with a tentative D call TRBD1 (6 bases). CDR1 MNHEY and CDR2 SVGAGI come from the germline V gene. This CDR3 has 16 amino acids. The germline V and J ends were trimmed by 0 bases and 3 bases, with 12 bases remaining between them.

The chain carries TRBV6-5 and TRBJ1-2; D is ambiguous. V was pared by 1 base and J by 4 bases, with 16 bases between. Germline-derived CDR1 and CDR2 are MNHEY and SVGAGI. The CDR3 contains 16 residues. CDR3 region: CASSYYENAKIYGYTF. The CDR3 nucleotides read TGTGCCAGCAGTTACTACGAGAATGCGAAGATCTATGGCTACACCTTC.

This clone was seen only a few times. The chain is built from TRBV7-2 and TRBJ2-3, with 7 bases identical to TRBD1. Germline assignment: CDR1 SGHTA and CDR2 FQGNSA. V shed 4 bases, J shed 5 bases, and the junction held 3 bases outside the gene matches. The CDR3 contains 13 residues. CDR3: CASSSRDRDTQYF. Written as DNA, the CDR3 is TGTGCCAGCAGCTCCCGGGACAGAGATACGCAGTATTTT.

The chain joins TRBV7-2 to TRBJ1-2, with 9 bases fitting TRBD1. The CDR3 has 16 amino acids. Looked up from germline, CDR1 is SGHTA and CDR2 is FQGNSA. J lost 3 bases, V lost 5 bases, and 10 bases had no gene match. The CDR3 DNA sequence: TGTGCCAGCAGCCCGAGGACAGGGGATCGAGACTATGGCTACACCTTC. Its protein is CASSPRTGDRDYGYTF. Combining the CDR3 with reference TRBV7-2 and TRBJ1-2 gives the whole variable domain GAGVSQSPSNKVTEKGKDVELRCDPISGHTALYWYRQSLGQGLEFLIYFQGNSAPDKSGLPSDRFSAERTGGSVSTLTIQRTQQEDSAVYLCASSPRTGDRDYGYTFGSGTRLTVV.

The V gene is TRBV10-1, the J gene TRBJ1-2; D ambiguous. This CDR3 has 13 amino acids. CDR1 and CDR2 (germline): WNHNN, SYGVQD (reference sequence). Trimming left V 5 bases short and J 4 bases short, with 11 bases between. CDR3 residues: CASSSDVGYGYTF. The CDR3, as DNA: TGCGCCAGCAGTTCCGATGTCGGCTATGGCTACACCTTC.

This chain uses TRBV7-6 with TRBJ2-1, with 10 nucleotides matching TRBD2. Germline-derived CDR1 and CDR2 are SGHVS and FNYEAQ. This CDR3 has 16 amino acids. V was clipped by 5 bases and J by 1 base; unmatched bases: 5. The CDR3 coding sequence is TGTGCCAGCAGCCTCCTAGCGGGAGAGTCCTACAATGAGCAGTTCTTC. As protein: CASSLLAGESYNEQFF.

This chain links TRBV9 with TRBJ2-3; TRBD2 matches 11 bases. Germline V gene data show CDR1 as SGDLS and CDR2 as YYNGEE. The CDR3 is 16 residues long. Losses at the gene ends were 4 bases for V and 6 bases for J; bases not matched to a gene: 10. The CDR3 reads CASSITGTSGLDTQYF. The CDR3 nucleotides are TGTGCCAGCAGCATAACCGGGACTAGCGGTCTCGATACGCAGTATTTT.

The chain links TRBV4-1 to TRBJ2-7, with a possible D match to TRBD1 (5 bases). The V and J ends lost 1 base and 2 bases respectively, with 21 bases between them. This CDR3 is 18 amino acids long. Germline V CDR1 and CDR2: MGHRA, YSYEKL. The CDR3 sequence is CASSQVLKGRVGTYEQYF. Written as DNA, the CDR3 is TGCGCCAGCAGCCAAGTTTTAAAAGGCAGGGTGGGTACCTACGAGCAGTACTTC.

The V and J genes are TRBV5-1 and TRBJ2-7, with D uncertain. CDR1 is SGHRS and CDR2 is YFSETQ in the germline V gene. The germline V and J ends were trimmed by 0 bases and 6 bases, with 13 bases remaining between them. This CDR3 region has 14 residues. The chain's CDR3 is CASSLGQEVGEQYF. The CDR3 DNA reads as TGCGCCAGCAGCTTGGGGCAGGAAGTAGGCGAGCAGTACTTC.

The table lists this clone with a count of one. The chain couples TRBV18 to TRBJ2-1, with TRBD1 identical over 12 bases. Germline values: CDR1 KGHSH, CDR2 LQKENI. This CDR3 has 19 amino acids. V dropped 4 bases and J dropped 1; count of bases not matched to a gene: 11. The CDR3 loop reads CASSRDRGRLRRSYNEQFF. In DNA form, the CDR3 reads TGTGCCAGCTCACGGGACAGGGGGCGACTACGACGGTCCTACAATGAGCAGTTCTTC.

Only one count was recorded for this clone. The chain links TRBV7-9 to TRBJ1-2; D is possibly TRBD1 (5 bases). The CDR3 spans 13 residues. V lost 1 base and J lost 6, with 9 bases in between. Per the germline V gene, CDR1 is SEHNR and CDR2 is FQNEAQ (reference sequence). CDR3 loop: CASSLGWTNGYTF. The CDR3 region has the DNA TGTGCCAGCAGCTTAGGTTGGACAAATGGCTACACCTTC.

The genes are TRBV15 and TRBJ1-5; D call uncertain. CDR3 length equals 12 residues. V was trimmed by 4 bases and J by 5 bases, leaving 6 bases between them. CDR1 is LNHNV and CDR2 is YYDKDF in the germline V gene (reference sequence). CDR3 DNA sequence: TGTGCCACCAGCACCGGAGATCAGCCCCAGCATTTT. Amino acids: CATSTGDQPQHF.

This clone was seen only a few times. The V and J genes are TRBV14 and TRBJ1-2; maybe TRBD1 (5 bases). The CDR3 runs 15 residues. V dropped 0 bases and J dropped 0 bases, with 8 bases sitting between them. The germline CDR1 and CDR2 sequences are SGHDN and FVKESK. This chain's CDR3 is CASSQERQTNYGYTF. DNA for the CDR3: TGTGCCAGCAGCCAAGAACGACAGACTAACTATGGCTACACCTTC. The entire variable domain, with the rest obtained from reference TRBV14 and TRBJ1-2, is as follows: EAGVTQFPSHSVIEKGQTVTLRCDPISGHDNLYWYRRVMGKEIKFLLHFVKESKQDESGMPNNRFLAERTGGTYSTLKVQPAELEDSGVYFCASSQERQTNYGYTFGSGTRLTVV.